The entry below describes one T cell receptor beta chain. The table lists this clonotype with many counts. The antigen this receptor binds is unknown. Base-call qualities are not available, and no considerably larger clone is one nucleotide away. The healthy controls were volunteers from blood banks in Maryland, USA. For unsorted PBMC libraries, 2 million PBMCs were used after storage in RNAlater at -80 degrees C until RNA extraction. PBMCs were separated from peripheral blood using Ficoll-Hypaque density gradient centrifugation and then cryopreserved in liquid nitrogen. The sample comes from a study of neurological immune-mediated disorders (dated by TCRdb to the late 2010s). General notes on the study: Peripheral blood TCR-beta repertoires from patients with HTLV-I-associated myelopathy (HAM/TSP), patients with multiple sclerosis, and healthy controls were compared in the study using UMI-based sequencing. Of the approximately 70 subjects in the cohort, some 14 were HAM/TSP patients, approximately 35 were multiple sclerosis patients, and about 20 were healthy controls. The roughly 100 TCR-beta libraries covered PBMC samples along with longitudinal samples, technical triplicates, and paired sorted CD4+ and CD8+ T-cell subsets. Overall study results and their limits: Across subjects, expanded clones never shared an identical CDR3 amino acid sequence, which suggests that the TCR-beta repertoires in every group were private. TCR clonal expansion was highest in HAM/TSP patients and lowest in MS patients, with MS patients falling below even healthy controls.

CDR1 and CDR2, per the germline V gene (reference sequence), are DFQATT and SNEGSKA. Deletion took 6 bases off V and 4 bases off J, with a span of 12 bases between the germline ends. Measured from the cysteine to the phenylalanine, the CDR3 is 12 residues long. The only DNA kept is the CDR3, 36 bases in frame from the first base. cDNA synthesis used template-switch 5'RACE with a primer carrying a 10-nucleotide random unique molecular identifier tagging each TCR transcript. Every sequencing run covered 15-18 subjects and yielded more than 170 million TCR-beta sequences. Total RNA was extracted with the RNeasy kit. TCR-beta VDJ regions were amplified with primers for the TCR constant region and the 5'RACE anchor, using the KAPA Real-time Library Amplification kit. A first PCR added sample indexes and Illumina adaptors, and a second PCR then raised library yield. After Ampure bead purification, the TCR product of roughly 650 bp was size-selected on a 2% E-gel SizeSelection system. Before pooling, library quality was assessed on a Bioanalyzer, concentration was determined with Qubit, and library quantification was performed with the Kapa Library Quantification kit. An Illumina HiSeq 2500 was used to sequence the libraries paired-end at 2 x 150 bp. To increase sequence diversity, roughly 24-32% phiX was spiked into each library pool. In the authors' own workflow: Quality-filtered reads were processed with the UMI-based MiGEC pipeline, which removed over 75% of raw TCR sequences during error correction. IMGT germline references were used for aligning VDJ genes, and each clonotype was defined as a unique CDR3 amino acid sequence together with its V-J genes. Clonal expansion, Shannon diversity and CDR3 relatedness (CalcPairwiseDistances, ClusterSamples) were evaluated with VDJtools, and phylogenetic trees were built with CLCbio workbench. Expanded clones were defined as having at least 8 unique UMIs, based on coefficient-of-variation modelling across technical triplicates. TCRdb itself trimmed the public reads at Q25 with fastp, ran MiXCR and retained productive beta chains. Merged by CDR3 protein, the rows form single entries marked with the most common genes and DNA. It is TCRdb's table, rather than the study itself, that gives the V and J calls and clone size. The table for this sample lists about 51,000 distinct CDR3 sequences; over 15% of them were counted only once. About 4.7% of the sample lies in the top ten.

The material sequenced was PBMCs. Here the chain combines TRBV20-1 and TRBJ2-5; the D gene lacks a confident call. The sequence was obtained from a man between 60 and 75 years old in good health. The CDR3 protein is CSAPLAGETQYF. The bases are TGCAGTGCCCCTCTGGCTGGAGAGACCCAGTACTTC.